Given below is one TCR beta chain in context. Sequencing used immunoSEQ multiplex PCR; TCRdb keeps in-frame clones, though not all of them. The table has roughly 30,000 clones, 74% seen once. The CDR3 totals 14 residues. Germline V CDR1 and CDR2: SGHVS, FQNEAQ. Trimming took 1 base from V and 5 from J, leaving 11 bases between them. The data are from a study of OX40 agonist ivuxolimab in advanced cancers. Study overall: Patients got intravenous ivuxolimab at 0.01 to 10 mg/kg every 2 weeks. The group had a mean age of around 60 years, ranged from 23 to 79, and was 82.7% male. People who had prior anti-PD-1, anti-PD-L1 or anti-CTLA-4 therapy could take part, and around 39% had some.

The V gene is TRBV7-8, the J gene TRBJ1-2, with TRBD1 as a possible D gene (6 bases). The sample consisted of CD4+ or CD8+ T cells sorted from blood, taken in a trial of the OX40 agonist ivuxolimab. This clonotype was obtained from an adult with an advanced solid tumor such as melanoma, head and neck, liver or kidney cancer. The CDR3 DNA sequence: TGTGCCAGCAGCTTAGTGGGCAGGGGTTATGGCTACACCTTC. Its translation is CASSLVGRGYGYTF.